This record covers a single T cell receptor (beta chain). The germline V and J ends were trimmed by 0 bases and 5 bases, with 9 bases remaining between them. The CDR3 loop spans 14 amino acids. Germline V gene data show CDR1 as SGHNT and CDR2 as YYREEE (reference sequence). This sample stems from a study of blood T cell repertoires in COVID-19. Data came from immunoSEQ multiplex PCR; TCRdb stores just in-frame clones and leaves some out. Of about 210,000 clones listed, roughly 84% are singletons. Shortly before study entry, within 2 weeks, exposed participants had met a COVID-19 case. The J gene is TRBJ2-4, the V gene TRBV5-4; D unclear. The clonotype comes from a woman aged 30 to 39 who had been exposed to COVID-19. Input material: PBMCs or T cells enriched from blood (not recorded which). CDR3 bases: TGTGCCAGCAGCTTGGGGCAGAGCGAAAACATTCAGTACTTC. Its protein product is CASSLGQSENIQYF.